A selection of T cell receptor beta chains follows, all from one sample in a study of blood T cell repertoires in COVID-19. The table came from immunoSEQ multiplex PCR; TCRdb's copy has only in-frame clones and leaves some out. The sample holds tens of thousands of clones, 87% seen once. Sequenced material: peripheral blood. The receptors shown here come from a man aged 45-60 years with active or convalescent COVID-19. Each CDR3 is given with its conserved first and last residue. Fields, in order: V gene, J gene, D gene, clone size, CDR3 DNA, CDR3 protein. The D gene is left open where the match is weak. Size is stated for part of the rows, as once, few or many counts, or as a class when the clone is expanded.

TRBV2	TRBJ2-5	TRBD2	NA	TGTGCCAGCATCTTACTAGCGGAGCAAGAGACCCAGTACTTC	CASILLAEQETQYF
TRBV6-5	TRBJ1-2	NA	NA	TGTGCCAGCAGAATCCAGGACAGAAACTATGGCTACACCTTC	CASRIQDRNYGYTF
TRBV5-4	TRBJ2-6	TRBD1	NA	TGTGCCAGCAGCTTGAACAGGGGTGGCTCTGGGGCCAACGTCCTGACTTTC	CASSLNRGGSGANVLTF
TRBV16	TRBJ2-7	TRBD2	NA	TGTGCCAGCAGCCAAAGGGGACTAGTATCCGAGCAGTACTTC	CASSQRGLVSEQYF
TRBV20-1	TRBJ2-7	TRBD2	NA	TGCAGTGCTAGTCGACTAGCGGTCTACGAGCAGTACTTC	CSASRLAVYEQYF
TRBV15	TRBJ2-3	TRBD1	NA	TGTGCCACCAGCAGAGGACAGGGATCAACAGATACGCAGTATTTT	CATSRGQGSTDTQYF
TRBV21-1	TRBJ2-3	NA	once	TGTGCCAGCAGCAAAGACTCGGGAACAGATACGCAGTATTTT	CASSKDSGTDTQYF
TRBV13	TRBJ2-3	TRBD2	NA	TGTGCCAGCAGCTTTCGACTAGCGGGAGGGGGCACAGATACGCAGTATTTT	CASSFRLAGGGTDTQYF
TRBV5-6	TRBJ2-1	TRBD1	few	TGTGCCAGCAGCTTGGTGGTGACAGGGGACGATGAGCAGTTCTTC	CASSLVVTGDDEQFF
TRBV5-1	TRBJ2-7	NA	NA	TGCGCCAGCAGCTTGGACACCATCTACGAGCAGTACTTC	CASSLDTIYEQYF
TRBV5-6	TRBJ2-1	TRBD1	NA	TGTGCCAGCAGCCCCCGGGACAGGATCACCAATGAGCAGTTCTTC	CASSPRDRITNEQFF
TRBV18	TRBJ2-7	NA	few	TGTGCCAGCTCACCAGTCTCCACAGGATTCGATGAGCAGTACTTC	CASSPVSTGFDEQYF
TRBV4-3	TRBJ1-3	NA	few	TGCGCCAGCAGCCACTTACAGAACTCTGGAAACACCATATATTTT	CASSHLQNSGNTIYF
TRBV7-2	TRBJ2-7	NA	NA	TGTGCCAGCAGCACTACAGGGTTCAACTACGAGCAGTACTTC	CASSTTGFNYEQYF
TRBV28	TRBJ2-7	NA	NA	TGTGCCAGCAGTTCTCCCGGTTACGAGCAGTACTTC	CASSSPGYEQYF
TRBV28	TRBJ1-5	TRBD1	NA	TGTGCCAGCAGTCCCTCAGGACAGGGTAGCAATCAGCCCCAGCATTTT	CASSPSGQGSNQPQHF
TRBV28	TRBJ1-1	TRBD1	few	TGTGCCAGCAGTTTGGCAGGGGGTTACACTGAAGCTTTCTTT	CASSLAGGYTEAFF